What follows is one T cell receptor beta chain and its context. Its target is unknown. The record originates from a study of cytomegalovirus exposure and HLA in healthy donors. The study, taken as a whole, reports: As a later analysis showed, a missense DCLRE1C variant was linked to trimming of TCR beta V- and J-genes.

The PCR was carried out with 60 Vbeta primers and 13 Jbeta primers. Generated by immunoSEQ multiplex PCR, the TCRdb table keeps only in-frame clones and is missing some. The sample lists under 100,000 clones; around 77% were seen once. Nominally healthy donors provided the samples, though records likely missed some immune exposures. This receptor was taken from a man in his forties or fifties in good health and CMV-seronegative. The specimen was PBMCs.

The CDR3 nucleotides read TGTGCCAGTATCCCTGACTCCACCAGCTCTGGAAACACCATATATTTT. This encodes CASIPDSTSSGNTIYF. V usage is TRBV19 and J usage is TRBJ1-3; D remains unclear. This CDR3 has 16 residues. Between the trimmed V and J ends, which lost 7 bases and 0 bases, there was a span of 16 bases. Per germline, CDR1 LNHDA and CDR2 SQIVND (reference sequence).